This T cell receptor beta chain was identified during a study of blood T cell repertoires in COVID-19. Study-wide background: Samples representing acute and convalescent COVID-19 were sourced from the United States, Italy and Spain. The analysed material was cDNA or gDNA that came from T cells, B-cell-depleted T cells, or PBMCs.

Under the authors' procedure: The authors estimated nucleated cell counts from reference gene primer amplification. TCRdb keeps only in-frame clones here, not all; method: immunoSEQ multiplex PCR. That table gives V, J and clone size, and the DNA gave D and trimming. The data show some 100,000 clones, about 77% seen once. The germline V gene has CDR1 ENHRY and CDR2 SYGVKD. This CDR3 region has 13 residues. Trimming pared 9 bases from V and 7 bases from J, leaving 15 bases between. This sequence originates from a human donor in a cohort sampled during active COVID-19. The V call is TRBV10-3, the J call TRBJ2-2, with D unresolved. Sequencing input: peripheral blood. For the CDR3, the DNA is TGTGCCATTGGGTCGAGGTTCGGCGGGGAGCTGTTTTTT. Encoded protein: CAIGSRFGGELFF.